The source of this T cell receptor beta chain is a study of cytomegalovirus exposure and HLA in healthy donors. Both 60 Vbeta primers and 13 Jbeta primers went into the PCR. Profiling relied on immunoSEQ multiplex PCR, and the TCRdb table lists in-frame clones only, not all of them. The sample records about 200,000 clones, approximately 86% being singletons. This clone was found a few times. The V gene lost 4 bases and the J gene lost 1 base, with 15 bases spanning the gap. The CDR3 loop spans 15 amino acids. CDR1 and CDR2 (germline): SQVTM, ANQGSEA. Sample: PBMCs. This chain joins TRBV29-1 and TRBJ2-3; maybe TRBD1 (5 bases). The sequence came from a woman in her 30s in good health and CMV-seronegative. The CDR3 DNA reads as TGCAGCGTTGGATGGGGCGACTTCGGCACAGATACGCAGTATTTT. Encoded protein: CSVGWGDFGTDTQYF.